Listed here are 3 T cell receptor beta chains from one sample, sequenced in a study of identical twins. TCRdb passed the 5' RACE reads through MiXCR, listing each CDR3 protein once. The sample lists 200,000 to 250,000 distinct CDR3 sequences, about 7.3% seen once, with more than 3% in the top ten. This same sample was also taken into another study, of yellow fever vaccine responses in identical twins.

The sequenced sample consisted of memory (CD45RO+) T cells sorted from blood. These receptors were obtained from a woman younger than 35 in good health.

This clonotype was detected ten times or more. The chain has TRBV7-9 and TRBJ2-3; 10 bases are shared with TRBD2. Germline V lookup: CDR1 SEHNR, CDR2 FQNEAQ (reference sequence). The CDR3 loop spans 16 amino acids. V lost 4 bases to trimming and J lost 0 bases; unmatched junction nucleotides: 4. DNA of the CDR3: TGTGCCAGCAGCTCCTCACTAGCGGGAAGCACAGATACGCAGTATTTT. It yields the protein CASSSSLAGSTDTQYF. The entire variable domain, with the rest obtained from reference TRBV7-9 and TRBJ2-3, is as follows: DTGVSQNPRHKITKRGQNVTFRCDPISEHNRLYWYRQTLGQGPEFLTYFQNEAQLEKSRLLSDRFSAERPKGSFSTLEIQRTEQGDSAMYLCASSSSLAGSTDTQYFGPGTRLTVL.

The CDR3 is CASSRVLGGRPYNEQFF. The DNA for the CDR3 is TGTGCCAGCAGCCGCGTCCTAGGGGGGCGTCCCTACAATGAGCAGTTCTTC. J is TRBJ2-1 and V is TRBV3-1, with D perhaps TRBD1 or TRBD2 (6 bases each). This CDR3 has 17 residues. Germline V lookup: CDR1 LGHDT, CDR2 YNNKEL (reference sequence). V was clipped by 4 bases and J by 2 bases, with 18 bases between them.

This chain links TRBV5-1 with TRBJ2-3; D unclear. V gave up 4 bases and J gave up 1 base, with 13 bases separating them. The CDR3 contains 15 residues. Germline V gene lookup returns CDR1 SGHRS and CDR2 YFSETQ. The CDR3 loop reads CASSPPTGGTDTQYF. In DNA form, the CDR3 reads TGCGCCAGCAGCCCGCCCACGGGTGGCACAGATACGCAGTATTTT.